Each of the 12 T cell receptor beta chains below was sequenced from the same sample in a study of blood T cells in healthy people across ages. Combining a sample-barcoded 5' primer with a J-beta primer mix, a second PCR ran for roughly 7 to 12 cycles. TCRdb passed the 5' RACE reads through MiXCR, listing each CDR3 protein once. The data hold about 1.8 million distinct CDR3 sequences, with around half observed a single time. The sequenced sample was blood. The receptor source for this set is a woman aged 35 to 49 in good health.

The chain links TRBV15 to TRBJ2-4; a possible D gene is TRBD1 (6 bases). The J call could be wrong; TRBJ2-7 is a better fit for the DNA end. Looked up from germline, CDR1 is LNHNV and CDR2 is YYDKDF (reference sequence). This CDR3 contains 13 residues. The CDR3 nucleotides are TGTGCCACCAGCGGCAGGGACACCTACGAGCAGTACTTC. Protein: CATSGRDTYEQYF.

This clonotype appeared a few times. The V gene is TRBV24-1, the J gene TRBJ2-1, with 10 positions matching TRBD1. This CDR3 contains 15 residues. Germline trimming cut 5 bases from V and 3 bases from J; bases unmatched to any gene: 3. Germline V gene data show CDR1 as KGHDR and CDR2 as SFDVKD. This CDR3 is CATSAGTGDYNEQFF. In DNA, the CDR3 is TGTGCCACCAGTGCGGGGACAGGGGACTACAATGAGCAGTTCTTC.

The J gene is TRBJ2-3, the V gene TRBV28, with 7 positions matching TRBD1. Germline CDR1 MDHEN, CDR2 SYDVKM. V dropped 4 bases and J dropped 3; count of bases not matched to a gene: 7. The CDR3 length is 15 residues. The CDR3 sequence: CASSSGTAITDTQYF. Here the CDR3 DNA reads TGTGCCAGCAGTTCTGGGACAGCGATTACAGATACGCAGTATTTT.

The chain links TRBV2 to TRBJ2-5; TRBD2 aligns across 13 bases. The J call may be incorrect, as the DNA end agrees better with TRBJ2-7. The CDR3 extends over 15 amino acids. Germline values: CDR1 SNHLY, CDR2 FYNNEI. The CDR3 DNA sequence: TGTGCCAGCAGTGATTTGGGACTAGCGGGGTACGAGCAGTACTTC. Translated, it gives CASSDLGLAGYEQYF.

J is TRBJ2-4 and V is TRBV5-1; no definite D call. V dropped 4 bases and J dropped 3 bases, with 14 bases sitting between them. The CDR3 spans 15 residues. From germline, CDR1 is SGHRS and CDR2 YFSETQ. CDR3 nucleotides: TGCGCCAGCAGCGGCGACATCCTAGACAAAAACATTCAGTACTTC. It codes for CASSGDILDKNIQYF. The full variable domain, completed using reference TRBV5-1 and TRBJ2-4, is KAGVTQTPRYLIKTRGQQVTLSCSPISGHRSVSWYQQTPGQGLQFLFEYFSETQRNKGNFPGRFSGRQFSNSRSEMNVSTLELGDSALYLCASSGDILDKNIQYFGAGTRLSVL.

The chain links TRBV9 to TRBJ2-1, with TRBD2 matching 9 bases. V was pared by 0 bases and J by 8 bases, with 6 bases of the junction left unmatched. Germline CDR1 and CDR2: SGDLS and YYNGEE. The CDR3 has 15 residues. CDR3 bases: TGTGCCAGCAGCGTAGAGGCTAGCGGGGTTCATGAGCAGTTCTTC. The encoded protein is CASSVEASGVHEQFF.

This chain links TRBV20-1 with TRBJ2-1; 16 bases are a match to TRBD2. V lost 1 base and J lost 5; bases outside the gene matches: 8. This CDR3 contains 18 residues. Germline V gene data show CDR1 as DFQATT and CDR2 as SNEGSKA (reference sequence). CDR3 sequence reads: CSARGGTSGGVTDNEQFF. The CDR3 region has the DNA TGCAGTGCTAGAGGGGGGACTAGCGGGGGGGTTACTGACAATGAGCAGTTCTTC.

The CDR3 coding sequence is TGTGCCAGCAGCTTATATGGGACAGGGGCCTCTGGGGCCAACGTCCTGACTTTC. Residues: CASSLYGTGASGANVLTF. V usage is TRBV7-9 and J usage is TRBJ2-6; 10 bases line up with TRBD1. This CDR3 comprises 18 residues. Per the germline V gene, CDR1 is SEHNR and CDR2 is FQNEAQ (reference sequence). V lost 2 bases and J lost 0; bases outside the gene matches: 4. The variable domain in full, completed from reference TRBV7-9 and TRBJ2-6, reads DTGVSQNPRHKITKRGQNVTFRCDPISEHNRLYWYRQTLGQGPEFLTYFQNEAQLEKSRLLSDRFSAERPKGSFSTLEIQRTEQGDSAMYLCASSLYGTGASGANVLTFGAGSRLTVL.

The genes are TRBV7-8 and TRBJ2-1; 8 bases match TRBD2. CDR1 is SGHVS and CDR2 is FQNEAQ in the germline V gene. After removal of 5 bases from V and 4 bases from J, the junction contained 13 bases not matched to a gene. The CDR3 is made up of 17 amino acids. The CDR3 nucleotides are TGTGCCAGCAGCCCAAGGACTAGCCTTTACAATTACAATGAGCAGTTCTTC. Protein sequence: CASSPRTSLYNYNEQFF.

The rearrangement joins TRBV18 to TRBJ1-5; D uncertain. V shed 8 bases and J shed 4 bases, with 12 bases lying between them. Germline V CDR1 and CDR2: KGHSH, LQKENI. This CDR3 is 13 amino acids long. This CDR3 reads CASTRAPNQPQHF. Written as DNA, the CDR3 is TGTGCCAGCACCCGGGCCCCTAATCAGCCCCAGCATTTT. Together with reference TRBV18 and TRBJ1-5, the CDR3 gives the full variable domain: NAGVMQNPRHLVRRRGQEARLRCSPMKGHSHVYWYRQLPEEGLKFMVYLQKENIIDESGMPKERFSAEFPKEGPSILRIQQVVRGDSAAYFCASTRAPNQPQHFGDGTRLSIL.

The chain employs TRBV6-6 and TRBJ2-1; 8 bases are shared with TRBD1. This CDR3 contains 13 residues. CDR1 is MNHNY and CDR2 is SVGAGI in the germline V gene (reference sequence). V lost 4 bases and J lost 9; bases outside the gene matches: 5. For the CDR3, the DNA is TGTGCCAGCAGTTCGGACAGGGCAATTGAGCAGTTCTTC. Translation: CASSSDRAIEQFF.

The V call is TRBV5-6, the J call TRBJ2-7; D possibly corresponds to TRBD1 (7 bases). The CDR3 covers 14 residues. Germline V gene sequence: CDR1 SGHDT, CDR2 YYEEEE. The germline V and J ends were trimmed by 3 bases and 2 bases, with 12 bases remaining between them. The DNA of the CDR3 is TGTGCCAGCAGCTGGGGGGACAGCACCTACGAGCAGTACTTC. Its protein product is CASSWGDSTYEQYF.